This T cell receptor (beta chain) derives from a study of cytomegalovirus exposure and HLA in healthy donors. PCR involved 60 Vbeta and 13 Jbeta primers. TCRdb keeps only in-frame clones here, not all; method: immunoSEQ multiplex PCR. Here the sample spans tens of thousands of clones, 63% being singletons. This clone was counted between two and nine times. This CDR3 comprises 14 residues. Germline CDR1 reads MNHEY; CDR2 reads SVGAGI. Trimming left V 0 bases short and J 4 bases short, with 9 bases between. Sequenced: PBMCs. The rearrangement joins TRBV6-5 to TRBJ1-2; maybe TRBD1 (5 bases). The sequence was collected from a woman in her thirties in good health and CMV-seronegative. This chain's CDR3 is CASSYSDSGYGYTF. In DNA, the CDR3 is TGTGCCAGCAGTTACTCTGACAGTGGCTATGGCTACACCTTC.